This T cell receptor (beta chain) was recorded in a study of blood T cell repertoires in COVID-19. V lost 2 bases to trimming and J lost 1 base, with 15 bases between them. This CDR3 has 16 amino acids. Germline CDR1 reads GTSNPN; CDR2 reads SVGIG (reference sequence). Under the authors' procedure: The authors estimated nucleated cell counts from reference gene primer amplification. The assay was immunoSEQ multiplex PCR, and TCRdb's table has in-frame clones only and misses some. V and J calls and clone size are those listed in that table; D and trimming were worked out from the DNA. The sample carries around 200,000 clones, around 80% recorded once.

The sample consisted of peripheral blood. The origin of this receptor is a woman in her forties or fifties with acute or convalescent COVID-19. The V and J genes are TRBV30 and TRBJ2-1; the D gene is possibly TRBD2 (6 bases). The CDR3: CAWSPNGDLSYNEQFF. The CDR3 coding sequence is TGTGCCTGGAGTCCCAATGGGGACTTATCCTACAATGAGCAGTTCTTC.